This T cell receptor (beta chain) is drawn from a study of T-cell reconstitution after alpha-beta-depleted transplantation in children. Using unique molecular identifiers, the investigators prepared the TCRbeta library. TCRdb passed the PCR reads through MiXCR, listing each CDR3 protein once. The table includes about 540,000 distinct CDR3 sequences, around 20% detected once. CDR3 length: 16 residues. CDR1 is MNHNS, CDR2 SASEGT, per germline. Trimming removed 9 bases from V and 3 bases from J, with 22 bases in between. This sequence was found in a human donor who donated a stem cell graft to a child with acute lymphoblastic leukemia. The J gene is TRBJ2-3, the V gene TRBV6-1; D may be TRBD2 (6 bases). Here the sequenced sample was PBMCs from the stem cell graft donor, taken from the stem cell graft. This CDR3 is CASRPRTTRMTDTQYF. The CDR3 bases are TGTGCCAGTCGCCCACGGACTACCAGAATGACAGATACGCAGTATTTT.